The entry below describes one T cell receptor beta chain. These data belong to a study of blood T cell repertoires in COVID-19. Study in general: Acute and convalescent COVID-19 samples came from the United States, Italy and Spain. From T cells, B-cell-depleted T cells, or PBMCs came the material, which was cDNA or gDNA.

How the authors handled the data: Quantification of nucleated cells was approximated via reference gene primer amplification. Assay used: immunoSEQ multiplex PCR; TCRdb lists only in-frame clones, some missing. The DNA gave D and trimming, while V, J and clone size come from that table. The table has approximately 100,000 clones, around four fifths seen once; the top ten hold around a sixth. The CDR3 is made up of 12 amino acids. Trimming stripped 7 bases from V and 6 bases from J, with 9 bases between. Germline assignment: CDR1 LNHDA and CDR2 SQIVND (reference sequence). The V call is TRBV19, the J call TRBJ2-2, with D possibly being TRBD1 (6 bases). This clonotype originated in an older woman with acute or convalescent COVID-19. Sequencing was done on a sample of peripheral blood. In DNA form, the CDR3 reads TGTGCCAGTAACAGGGTCCCCGGGGAGCTGTTTTTT. As protein: CASNRVPGELFF.